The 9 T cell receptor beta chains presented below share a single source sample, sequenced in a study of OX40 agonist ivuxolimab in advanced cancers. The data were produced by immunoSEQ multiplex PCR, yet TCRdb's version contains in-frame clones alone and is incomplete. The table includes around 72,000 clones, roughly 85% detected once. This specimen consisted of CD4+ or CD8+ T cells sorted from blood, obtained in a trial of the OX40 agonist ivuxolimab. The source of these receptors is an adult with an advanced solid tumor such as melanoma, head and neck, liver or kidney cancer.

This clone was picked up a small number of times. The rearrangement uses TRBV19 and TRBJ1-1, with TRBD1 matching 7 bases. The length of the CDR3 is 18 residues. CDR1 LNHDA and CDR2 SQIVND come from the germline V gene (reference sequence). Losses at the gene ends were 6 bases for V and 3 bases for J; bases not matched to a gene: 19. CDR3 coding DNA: TGTGCCAGTAGATTGAGAAGGGGGCTAAAGATTGGGGACACTGAAGCTTTCTTT. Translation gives CASRLRRGLKIGDTEAFF. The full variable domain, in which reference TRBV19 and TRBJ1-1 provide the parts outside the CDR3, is DGGITQSPKYLFRKEGQNVTLSCEQNLNHDAMYWYRQDPGQGLRLIYYSQIVNDFQKGDIAEGYSVSREKKESFPLTVTSAQKNPTAFYLCASRLRRGLKIGDTEAFFGQGTRLTVV.

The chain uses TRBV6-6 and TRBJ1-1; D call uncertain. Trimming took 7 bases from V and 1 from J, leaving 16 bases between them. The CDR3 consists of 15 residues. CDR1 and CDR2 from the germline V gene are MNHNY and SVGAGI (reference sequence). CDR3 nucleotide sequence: TGTGCCAGCAATCGGGATCCGGACGGGAACACTGAAGCTTTCTTT. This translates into CASNRDPDGNTEAFF.

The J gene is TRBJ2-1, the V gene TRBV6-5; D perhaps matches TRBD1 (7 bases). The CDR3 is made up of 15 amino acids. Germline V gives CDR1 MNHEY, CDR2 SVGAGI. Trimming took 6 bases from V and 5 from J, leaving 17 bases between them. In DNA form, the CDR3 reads TGTGCCAGCAGCTCCCCCAGGGGGGTGAACAATGAGCAGTTCTTC. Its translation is CASSSPRGVNNEQFF.

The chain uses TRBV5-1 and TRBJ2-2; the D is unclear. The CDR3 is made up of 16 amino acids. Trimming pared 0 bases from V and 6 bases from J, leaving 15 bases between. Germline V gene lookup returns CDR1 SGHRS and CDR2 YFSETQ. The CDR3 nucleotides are TGCGCCAGCAGCTTGGCGGGTAGCAAGCGTTCCGGGGAGCTGTTTTTT. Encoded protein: CASSLAGSKRSGELFF.

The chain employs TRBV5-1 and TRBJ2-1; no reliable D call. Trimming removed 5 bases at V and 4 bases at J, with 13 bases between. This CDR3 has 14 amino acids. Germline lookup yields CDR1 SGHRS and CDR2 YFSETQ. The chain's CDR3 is CASRSSLGYNEQFF. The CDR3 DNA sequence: TGCGCCAGCAGATCCTCCTTGGGATACAATGAGCAGTTCTTC.

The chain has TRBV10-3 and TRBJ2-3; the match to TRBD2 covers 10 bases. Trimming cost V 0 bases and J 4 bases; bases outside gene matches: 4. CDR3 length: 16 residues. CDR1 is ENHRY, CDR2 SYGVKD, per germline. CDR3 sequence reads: CAISESASGRPDTQYF. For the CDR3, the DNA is TGTGCCATCAGTGAGTCGGCTAGCGGGAGACCAGATACGCAGTATTTT.

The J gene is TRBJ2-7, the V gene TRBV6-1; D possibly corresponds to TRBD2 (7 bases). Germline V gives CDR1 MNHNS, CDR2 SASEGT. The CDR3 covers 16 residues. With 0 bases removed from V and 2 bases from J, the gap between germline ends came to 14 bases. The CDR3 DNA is TGTGCCAGCAGTGAAGCCCGGGGGGCGTTAGCCTACGAGCAGTACTTC. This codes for CASSEARGALAYEQYF.

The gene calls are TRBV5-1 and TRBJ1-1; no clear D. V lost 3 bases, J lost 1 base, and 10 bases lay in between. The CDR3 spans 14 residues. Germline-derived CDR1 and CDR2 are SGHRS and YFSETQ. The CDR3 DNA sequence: TGCGCCAGCAGCTCTCAGACCTCGAACACTGAAGCTTTCTTT. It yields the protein CASSSQTSNTEAFF.

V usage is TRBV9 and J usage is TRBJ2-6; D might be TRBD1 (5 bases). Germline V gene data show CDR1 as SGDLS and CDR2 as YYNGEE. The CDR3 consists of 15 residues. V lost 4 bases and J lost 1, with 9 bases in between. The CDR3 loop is CASSFDSSGANVLTF. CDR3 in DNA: TGTGCCAGCAGCTTCGACAGTTCTGGGGCCAACGTCCTGACTTTC.